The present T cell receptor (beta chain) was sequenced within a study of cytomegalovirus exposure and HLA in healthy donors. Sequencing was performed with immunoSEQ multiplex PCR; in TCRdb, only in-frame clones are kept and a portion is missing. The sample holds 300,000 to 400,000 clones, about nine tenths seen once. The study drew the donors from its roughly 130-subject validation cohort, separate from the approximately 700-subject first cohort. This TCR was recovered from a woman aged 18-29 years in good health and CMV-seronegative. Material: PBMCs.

The CDR3 loop reads CASSWVRGDEQYF. The CDR3 nucleotides are TGCGCCAGCAGCTGGGTGCGGGGTGACGAGCAGTACTTC. The chain carries TRBV5-1 and TRBJ2-7; possibly TRBD2 for D (6 bases). This CDR3 region has 13 residues. Germline loops: CDR1 SGHRS, CDR2 YFSETQ. V lost 3 bases, J lost 5 bases, and 12 bases lay in between.